The 14 T cell receptor beta chains below were found in one sample sequenced in a study of CD8+CD57+ T cells in acquired aplastic anemia. Patients selected for sequencing had displayed CD8+CD57+ cell expansion by flow cytometry. Genomic DNA, the template, was used for profiling of the TCR beta VDJ and CDR3. TCRdb independently ran MiXCR on the reads; one entry per CDR3 protein. This sample carries about 200,000 distinct CDR3 sequences, about half of them seen once, and the ten largest clones take 15% to 20%. Sample: sorted CD4+, CD8+, or CD8+CD57+ T cells (not recorded which) from PBMCs. These TCRs come from a human donor with aplastic anemia.

In this sample, this clonotype turned up many times. The chain is built from TRBV6-6 and TRBJ1-2; possibly TRBD1 for D (5 bases). Germline V gene data show CDR1 as MNHNY and CDR2 as SVGAGI (reference sequence). V was cut by 0 bases and J by 8 bases, with 13 bases left in between. The CDR3 consists of 14 residues. CDR3 amino acids: CASSYSSQGGGYTF. The CDR3 DNA is TGTGCCAGCAGTTACTCGTCCCAGGGTGGGGGCTACACCTTC.

This clonotype was counted at least ten times. This chain uses TRBV18 with TRBJ2-1; D call uncertain. Trimming left V 5 bases short and J 6 bases short, with 8 bases between. The CDR3 has 12 residues. The germline gives CDR1 KGHSH, CDR2 LQKENI. CDR3 sequence: CASSSLVNEQFF. The CDR3 region has the DNA TGTGCCAGCTCATCGTTAGTCAATGAGCAGTTCTTC. Based on the CDR3 plus reference TRBV18 and TRBJ2-1, the full variable domain is NAGVMQNPRHLVRRRGQEARLRCSPMKGHSHVYWYRQLPEEGLKFMVYLQKENIIDESGMPKERFSAEFPKEGPSILRIQQVVRGDSAAYFCASSSLVNEQFFGPGTRLTVL.

The J gene is TRBJ2-3, the V gene TRBV20-1; 16 bases map to TRBD2. Looked up from germline, CDR1 is DFQATT and CDR2 is SNEGSKA (reference sequence). V dropped 6 bases and J dropped 8; count of bases not matched to a gene: 11. This CDR3 is 16 amino acids long. DNA for the CDR3: TGCAGTGCCGAGGGGACTAGCGGGGGGGTCGAGGGTACGCAGTATTTT. Its translation: CSAEGTSGGVEGTQYF.

This clonotype has only a few counts. The chain couples TRBV20-1 to TRBJ1-2; D not resolved. The CDR3 consists of 14 residues. Germline V lookup: CDR1 DFQATT, CDR2 SNEGSKA (reference sequence). Trimming shortened V by 3 bases and J by 0 bases, and 11 bases separated the two germline ends. For the CDR3, the DNA is TGCAGTGCTAGCCCGGGCCGTTCTAACTATGGCTACACCTTC. Amino acids: CSASPGRSNYGYTF.

This clonotype was counted at least ten times. The gene calls are TRBV12-3 or TRBV12-4 and TRBJ2-5; D unclear. This CDR3 region has 13 residues. V was pared by 2 bases and J by 4 bases, with 8 bases between. This chain's CDR3 is CASSLSVSETQYF. The CDR3 DNA reads as TGTGCCAGCAGTTTATCGGTCTCAGAGACCCAGTACTTC.

This sequence joins TRBV7-2 and TRBJ1-5; 7 bases fit TRBD1. This CDR3 is 13 amino acids long. Trimming at V came to 5 bases and at J to 4 bases, leaving 2 bases not matched to a gene. Germline V lookup: CDR1 SGHTA, CDR2 FQGNSA. In nucleotides, the CDR3 is TGTGCCAGCAGCGGGGACAGAAATCAGCCCCAGCATTTT. As protein: CASSGDRNQPQHF.

The chain has TRBV9 and TRBJ1-2, with D uncertain. The CDR3 runs to 13 residues. In germline, CDR1 is SGDLS, CDR2 YYNGEE. V lost 0 bases, J lost 7 bases, and 10 bases lay in between. The CDR3 here is CASSVGGRSGYTF. CDR3 bases: TGTGCCAGCAGCGTAGGCGGGCGCAGTGGCTACACCTTC.

The chain combines TRBV5-6 with TRBJ2-7; TRBD1 might be the D (6 bases). V lost 5 bases to trimming and J lost 2 bases, with 14 bases between them. The germline V gene has CDR1 SGHDT and CDR2 YYEEEE. This CDR3 contains 14 residues. CDR3 DNA: TGTGCCAGCAGACTTACAGGGTTGCCCTACGAGCAGTACTTC. Amino acid sequence: CASRLTGLPYEQYF.

The chain uses TRBV7-9 and TRBJ2-3; 9 bases map to TRBD2. The CDR3 contains 15 residues. Germline CDR1 reads SEHNR; CDR2 reads FQNEAQ (reference sequence). The junction had 10 bases not matched to a gene; V was cut back by 6 bases and J by 6 bases. The CDR3 DNA is TGTGCCAGCAGTATGGCGGGGGGGACAACCGATACGCAGTATTTT. It translates to CASSMAGGTTDTQYF.

This clonotype has ten or more counts. The chain employs TRBV5-8 and TRBJ2-7, with D possibly TRBD1 on 5 matching bases. V was clipped by 1 base and J by 5 bases, with 16 bases between them. This CDR3 contains 15 residues. Looked up from germline, CDR1 is SGHTS and CDR2 is YDEGEE. The CDR3 DNA sequence: TGTGCCAGCAGCTTGAGGTCAGGGATTATCAACGAGCAGTACTTC. Translation: CASSLRSGIINEQYF. The complete variable domain, with remaining parts taken from reference TRBV5-8 and TRBJ2-7, reads EAGVTQSPTHLIKTRGQQATLRCSPISGHTSVYWYQQALGLGLQFLLWYDEGEERNRGNFPPRFSGRQFPNYSSELNVNALELEDSALYLCASSLRSGIINEQYFGPGTRLTVT.

This clonotype was picked up a small number of times. V usage is TRBV7-3 and J usage is TRBJ2-7, with D perhaps TRBD1 (5 bases). Germline lookup yields CDR1 SGHTA and CDR2 FQGTGA. With 5 bases removed from V and 5 bases from J, the gap between germline ends came to 16 bases. The length of the CDR3 is 14 residues. This chain's CDR3 is CASSQLAGIDEQYF. In DNA form, the CDR3 reads TGTGCCAGCAGCCAATTGGCAGGGATCGACGAGCAGTACTTC.

This clonotype has ten or more counts. V is TRBV7-8 and J is TRBJ2-5; 9 bases match TRBD2. The V and J ends lost 1 base and 1 base, in that order; junction bases with no gene match: 7. The CDR3 extends over 17 amino acids. Germline V gene data show CDR1 as SGHVS and CDR2 as FQNEAQ. CDR3 sequence: CASSLDGSGRLQETQYF. The CDR3 DNA reads as TGTGCCAGCAGCTTAGACGGTAGCGGGAGACTCCAAGAGACCCAGTACTTC. The full variable domain, in which reference TRBV7-8 and TRBJ2-5 provide the parts outside the CDR3, is GAGVSQSPRYKVAKRGQDVALRCDPISGHVSLFWYQQALGQGPEFLTYFQNEAQLDKSGLPSDRFFAERPEGSVSTLKIQRTQQEDSAVYLCASSLDGSGRLQETQYFGPGTRLLVL.

The chain employs TRBV7-7 and TRBJ1-5; TRBD1 agrees at 7 bases. CDR1 SSHAT and CDR2 FNYEAQ come from the germline V gene (reference sequence). V shed 1 base and J 1 base; nucleotides not matched to a gene: 7. The CDR3 has 17 residues. DNA of the CDR3: TGTGCCAGCAGCTTAGGCGGGGGACAGCGAAGCAATCAGCCCCAGCATTTT. This encodes CASSLGGGQRSNQPQHF.

This clonotype was recorded at least ten times. This chain links TRBV28 with TRBJ1-6, with D possibly being TRBD1 (6 bases). V lost 4 bases, J lost 7 bases, and 11 bases lay in between. Looked up from germline, CDR1 is MDHEN and CDR2 is SYDVKM. The CDR3 has 14 residues. In nucleotides, the CDR3 is TGTGCCAGCAGTTGGGGAGGGGGGAATTCACCCCTCCACTTT. It is translated as CASSWGGGNSPLHF.